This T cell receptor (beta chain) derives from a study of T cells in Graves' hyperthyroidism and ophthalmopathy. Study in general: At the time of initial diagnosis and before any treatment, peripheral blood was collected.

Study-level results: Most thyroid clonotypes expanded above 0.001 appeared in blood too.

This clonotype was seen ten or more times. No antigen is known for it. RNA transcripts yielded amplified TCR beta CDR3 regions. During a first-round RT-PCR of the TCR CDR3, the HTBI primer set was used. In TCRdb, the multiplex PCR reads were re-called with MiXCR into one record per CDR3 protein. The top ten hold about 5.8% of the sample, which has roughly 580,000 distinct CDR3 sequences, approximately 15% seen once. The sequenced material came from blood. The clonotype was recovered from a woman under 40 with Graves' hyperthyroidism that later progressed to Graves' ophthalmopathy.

DNA for the CDR3: TGCAGTGCTAGAGTCGGGATTCAAGAGACCCAGTACTTC. Protein product: CSARVGIQETQYF. The chain uses TRBV20-1 and TRBJ2-5, with a weak D call TRBD2 (5 bases). V lost 1 base and J 2 bases, leaving 8 bases between the germline ends. CDR1 DFQATT and CDR2 SNEGSKA come from the germline V gene (reference sequence). The CDR3 length is 13 residues.